Each of the 26 T cell receptor beta chains below was sequenced from the same sample in a study of spatial heterogeneity in lung cancer. Each CDR3 protein is one row after TCRdb ran MiXCR on the 5' RACE reads. In the table there are some 29,000 distinct CDR3 sequences, roughly 8% of which are singletons. Time point reported: sample taken at primary tumor resection. Unsorted tumor, nontumor lung tissue or cryopreserved PBMC supplied the whole RNA. The sequencing used PBMCs, collected at surgery. All receptors come from a female donor with early-stage non-small cell lung cancer.

This clonotype was seen repeatedly, ten times or more. The chain uses TRBV9 and TRBJ1-2, with D unclear. V was shortened by 3 bases and J by 2 bases, with 11 bases between the two germline ends. Germline CDR1 SGDLS, CDR2 YYNGEE. There are 14 residues in the CDR3. CDR3 amino acids: CASSGLGANYGYTF. The CDR3 DNA follows: TGTGCCAGCAGCGGATTAGGAGCGAACTATGGCTACACCTTC. Variable domain in full (rest from reference TRBV9 and TRBJ1-2): DSGVTQTPKHLITATGQRVTLRCSPRSGDLSVYWYQQSLDQGLQFLIQYYNGEERAKGNILERFSAQQFPDLHSELNLSSLELGDSALYFCASSGLGANYGYTFGSGTRLTVV.

Ten or more counts support this clonotype. V usage is TRBV28 and J usage is TRBJ2-7; TRBD1 matches 11 bases. The germline V gene encodes CDR1 MDHEN and CDR2 SYDVKM. This CDR3 has 14 residues. V trimming: 5 bases; J trimming: 7 bases; junction bases outside the gene matches: 7. As DNA, the CDR3 is TGTGCCAGCAGTCCGAGGACAGGGGGCACAGAGCAGTACTTC. Translating gives CASSPRTGGTEQYF.

This clonotype was counted many times. The V and J genes are TRBV7-9 and TRBJ2-7; 10 nucleotides line up with TRBD1. CDR1 SEHNR and CDR2 FQNEAQ come from the germline V gene (reference sequence). The V gene end was trimmed by 5 bases and the J gene end by 2 bases; junction bases not matched to a gene: 9. CDR3 length: 16 amino acids. CDR3 bases: TGTGCCAGCAGCCCCCCTCCGGGACAGGGGACCTACGAGCAGTACTTC. Protein product: CASSPPPGQGTYEQYF.

The chain recombines TRBV14 with TRBJ1-6, with D possibly being TRBD1 (5 bases). The CDR3 runs to 16 residues. Trimming pared 3 bases from V and 7 bases from J, leaving 16 bases between. Germline V gene lookup returns CDR1 SGHDN and CDR2 FVKESK. The CDR3, as DNA: TGTGCCAGCAGCCACCTGGGGGGGTTGGTGAATTCACCCCTCCACTTT. Its translation: CASSHLGGLVNSPLHF.

A few counts support this clonotype. In DNA form, the CDR3 reads TGTGCCAGCAGCCCGACTAGCGGGAGTTACCTCACCGGGGAGCTGTTTTTT. Translation: CASSPTSGSYLTGELFF. The V call is TRBV3-1, the J call TRBJ2-2, with 12 bases fitting TRBD2. Trimming removed 4 bases from V and 4 bases from J; junction bases left unmatched: 7. In germline, CDR1 is LGHDT, CDR2 YNNKEL (reference sequence). The CDR3 length is 17 residues.

In regard to this clonotype: One end of the junction is discordant with germline, which a read error may explain. The chain links TRBV12-3 or TRBV12-4 to TRBJ2-2; D not resolved. The CDR3 consists of 16 residues. This CDR3 reads CASSLGWEGGTGELFF. CDR3 DNA: TGTGCCAGTAGTTTGGGTTGGGAAGGTGGCACCGGGGAGCTGTTTTTT.

At least ten counts were recorded for this clonotype. This chain links TRBV7-9 with TRBJ1-2; 9 nucleotides line up with TRBD1. CDR3 length equals 14 residues. The ends lost 5 bases at V and 4 bases at J; junction bases unmatched: 5. Germline V gene lookup returns CDR1 SEHNR and CDR2 FQNEAQ (reference sequence). The CDR3 loop reads CASSETTGGYGYTF. The CDR3 DNA follows: TGTGCCAGCAGCGAAACGACAGGGGGCTATGGCTACACCTTC.

The V call is TRBV12-3 or TRBV12-4, the J call TRBJ2-4; D uncertain. The V gene lost 2 bases and the J gene lost 10 bases, with 6 bases spanning the gap. The CDR3 runs to 11 residues. The CDR3 nucleotides are TGTGCCAGCAGTTTAATGGGGATTCAGTACTTC. Encoded protein: CASSLMGIQYF.

This chain connects TRBV5-6 to TRBJ2-7; 10 nucleotides align to TRBD1. V dropped 0 bases and J dropped 3; count of bases not matched to a gene: 3. Germline V gene lookup returns CDR1 SGHDT and CDR2 YYEEEE. The CDR3 has 15 residues. In nucleotides, the CDR3 is TGTGCCAGCAGCTTGGGACAGGGGGCATTCTACGAGCAGTACTTC. Amino acid sequence: CASSLGQGAFYEQYF.

This clonotype has a count of ten or more. The chain combines TRBV7-3 with TRBJ2-1, with D perhaps matching TRBD2 (6 bases). V dropped 4 bases and J dropped 9 bases, with 10 bases sitting between them. The CDR3 runs to 12 residues. CDR1 and CDR2 (germline): SGHTA, FQGTGA. CDR3 coding DNA: TGTGCCAGCAGCTCCGGGGGTGGTGAGCAGTTCTTC. Its protein product is CASSSGGGEQFF. Full variable domain (remainder filled in from reference TRBV7-3 and TRBJ2-1): GAGVSQTPSNKVTEKGKYVELRCDPISGHTALYWYRQSLGQGPEFLIYFQGTGAADDSGLPNDRFFAVRPEGSVSTLKIQRTERGDSAVYLCASSSGGGEQFFGPGTRLTVL.

The chain is built from TRBV7-9 and TRBJ1-6, with 7 bases lining up with TRBD1. CDR1 is SEHNR and CDR2 is FQNEAQ in the germline V gene (reference sequence). V gave up 5 bases and J gave up 5 bases; unmatched junction bases: 9. This CDR3 spans 16 amino acids. CDR3 in amino acids: CASSPTGGGNNSPLHF. CDR3 nucleotides: TGTGCCAGCAGCCCAACGGGAGGGGGCAATAATTCACCCCTCCACTTT.

Many counts were recorded for this clonotype. This chain joins TRBV28 and TRBJ2-3; D call uncertain. Germline CDR1 MDHEN, CDR2 SYDVKM. V lost 2 bases and J lost 3, with 6 bases in between. There are 13 residues in the CDR3. The CDR3 DNA sequence: TGTGCCAGCAGTTTACACTCAACAGATACGCAGTATTTT. Translating gives CASSLHSTDTQYF.

This clonotype was found many times. The V call is TRBV27, the J call TRBJ2-1; TRBD2 matches 7 bases. V shed 7 bases and J 4 bases; nucleotides not matched to a gene: 10. Germline assignment: CDR1 MNHEY and CDR2 SMNVEV (reference sequence). This CDR3 has 15 residues. CDR3 protein: CASMVWASGYNEQFF. The DNA for the CDR3 is TGTGCCAGCATGGTTTGGGCTAGCGGTTACAATGAGCAGTTCTTC.

This clonotype has at least ten counts. This chain uses TRBV6-2 or TRBV6-3 with TRBJ1-2; D is uncertain. The CDR3 sequence is 15 residues long. Germline V gene sequence: CDR1 MNHEY, CDR2 SVGEGT. V was pared by 5 bases and J by 5 bases, with 18 bases between. The CDR3 DNA follows: TGTGCCAGCAGTCCCCGCGAGAGGGCCCCGTATGGCTACACCTTC. This gives the protein CASSPRERAPYGYTF.

This clonotype appeared many times. The V and J genes are TRBV12-3 or TRBV12-4 and TRBJ2-7, with 7 nucleotides matching TRBD2. The CDR3 spans 14 residues. V shed 5 bases and J 0 bases; nucleotides not matched to a gene: 4. The CDR3 here is CASSRDYISYEQYF. The DNA for the CDR3 is TGTGCCAGCAGTCGGGACTATATCTCCTACGAGCAGTACTTC.

The chain joins TRBV6-5 to TRBJ2-1; tentatively, D is TRBD1 (5 bases). CDR1 MNHEY and CDR2 SVGAGI come from the germline V gene. The CDR3 has 15 residues. Trimming took off 2 bases at V and 0 bases at J, with 8 bases between the two ends. CDR3 amino acids: CASSYATGSYNEQFF. The DNA of the CDR3 is TGTGCCAGCAGTTACGCCACAGGCTCCTACAATGAGCAGTTCTTC.

This clonotype has at least ten counts. V and J are TRBV15 and TRBJ1-2; maybe TRBD1 (5 bases). The V and J ends lost 4 bases and 5 bases respectively, with 11 bases between them. Germline CDR1 is LNHNV and CDR2 is YYDKDF (reference sequence). The CDR3 is 13 amino acids. The DNA of the CDR3 is TGTGCCACCAGCAATCTTCAGGGATATGGCTACACCTTC. It encodes CATSNLQGYGYTF.

This clonotype was seen repeatedly, ten times or more. The genes are TRBV5-4 and TRBJ2-3, with 11 nucleotides matching TRBD1. Germline CDR1 SGHNT, CDR2 YYREEE (reference sequence). The CDR3 is 14 residues long. Trimming removed 2 bases from V and 5 bases from J; junction bases left unmatched: 1. This CDR3 reads CASSFGTGGDTQYF. The DNA of the CDR3 is TGTGCCAGCAGCTTCGGGACAGGGGGAGATACGCAGTATTTT.

By its share, this clonotype is medium-sized (0.01 to 0.1%). V is TRBV18 and J is TRBJ1-2; D perhaps matches TRBD1 (6 bases). Trimming left V 3 bases short and J 6 bases short, with 14 bases between. The CDR3 covers 14 residues. Germline values: CDR1 KGHSH, CDR2 LQKENI. CDR3 sequence (DNA): TGTGCCAGCTCACCGACAGGCGCAGTTGATGGCTACACCTTC. Encoded protein: CASSPTGAVDGYTF. Looking up the rest from reference TRBV18 and TRBJ1-2 gives the full variable domain: NAGVMQNPRHLVRRRGQEARLRCSPMKGHSHVYWYRQLPEEGLKFMVYLQKENIIDESGMPKERFSAEFPKEGPSILRIQQVVRGDSAAYFCASSPTGAVDGYTFGSGTRLTVV.

Note on this clonotype: A much larger clone is a single base away; this may be a read error. The chain recombines TRBV6-2 or TRBV6-3 with TRBJ2-1, with 7 bases fitting TRBD1. From germline, CDR1 is MNHEY and CDR2 SVGEGT. This CDR3 comprises 15 residues. This CDR3 is CASSPYRGLDNKQFF. CDR3 DNA: TGTGCCAGCAGTCCATACAGGGGCCTTGACAATAAGCAGTTCTTC.

Many counts were recorded for this clonotype. The rearrangement joins TRBV28 to TRBJ1-2, with D possibly matching TRBD1 (5 bases). From germline, CDR1 is MDHEN and CDR2 SYDVKM. The CDR3 totals 15 residues. Trimming removed 7 bases from V and 6 bases from J, with 21 bases in between. The chain's CDR3 is CASTSSGQGGDGYTF. The CDR3 DNA follows: TGTGCCAGCACCTCGTCGGGGCAGGGAGGAGATGGCTACACCTTC.

This chain connects TRBV5-1 to TRBJ2-1; TRBD1 matches 12 bases. Looked up from germline, CDR1 is SGHRS and CDR2 is YFSETQ. V was clipped by 0 bases and J by 15 bases; unmatched bases: 7. The CDR3 has 14 amino acids. The CDR3 protein is CASSLGDRGPGLFF. The CDR3 coding sequence is TGCGCCAGCAGCTTGGGGGACAGGGGGCCCGGACTGTTCTTC.

J is TRBJ2-1 and V is TRBV2; D gene ambiguous. The ends were cut back, 9 bases at V and 0 bases at J, with 3 bases in the middle. The CDR3 extends over 11 amino acids. Germline CDR1 is SNHLY and CDR2 is FYNNEI. CDR3 nucleotide sequence: TGTGCCAGTGGCTCCTACAATGAGCAGTTCTTC. It codes for CASGSYNEQFF. Complete variable domain (other parts from reference TRBV2 and TRBJ2-1): EPEVTQTPSHQVTQMGQEVILRCVPISNHLYFYWYRQILGQKVEFLVSFYNNEISEKSEIFDDQFSVERPDGSNFTLKIRSTKLEDSAMYFCASGSYNEQFFGPGTRLTVL.

This clonotype was detected ten times or more. This chain joins TRBV2 and TRBJ2-3; weak D call: TRBD2 (6 bases). V was cut by 8 bases and J by 1 base, with 13 bases left in between. Looked up from germline, CDR1 is SNHLY and CDR2 is FYNNEI. The CDR3 loop spans 14 amino acids. CDR3 nucleotide sequence: TGTGCCAGCGATGTAAGGAGGGGCACAGATACGCAGTATTTT. Encoded protein: CASDVRRGTDTQYF.

This clonotype was recorded many times. The chain carries TRBV6-2 or TRBV6-3 and TRBJ1-4; the D is unclear. The V gene lost 6 bases and the J gene lost 0 bases, with 14 bases spanning the gap. The CDR3 runs 16 residues. Germline values: CDR1 MNHEY, CDR2 SVGEGT. The CDR3 DNA sequence: TGTGCCAGCAGCTTGACGTACGGTGCAACTAATGAAAAACTGTTTTTT. This translates into CASSLTYGATNEKLFF.

The J gene is TRBJ1-2, the V gene TRBV2; D not certain. Germline CDR1 reads SNHLY; CDR2 reads FYNNEI. The CDR3 covers 12 residues. V was clipped by 1 base and J by 4 bases, with 4 bases between them. In DNA, the CDR3 is TGTGCCAGCAGTGAAGACAGCTATGGCTACACCTTC. This codes for CASSEDSYGYTF. The entire variable domain, with the rest obtained from reference TRBV2 and TRBJ1-2, is as follows: EPEVTQTPSHQVTQMGQEVILRCVPISNHLYFYWYRQILGQKVEFLVSFYNNEISEKSEIFDDQFSVERPDGSNFTLKIRSTKLEDSAMYFCASSEDSYGYTFGSGTRLTVV.